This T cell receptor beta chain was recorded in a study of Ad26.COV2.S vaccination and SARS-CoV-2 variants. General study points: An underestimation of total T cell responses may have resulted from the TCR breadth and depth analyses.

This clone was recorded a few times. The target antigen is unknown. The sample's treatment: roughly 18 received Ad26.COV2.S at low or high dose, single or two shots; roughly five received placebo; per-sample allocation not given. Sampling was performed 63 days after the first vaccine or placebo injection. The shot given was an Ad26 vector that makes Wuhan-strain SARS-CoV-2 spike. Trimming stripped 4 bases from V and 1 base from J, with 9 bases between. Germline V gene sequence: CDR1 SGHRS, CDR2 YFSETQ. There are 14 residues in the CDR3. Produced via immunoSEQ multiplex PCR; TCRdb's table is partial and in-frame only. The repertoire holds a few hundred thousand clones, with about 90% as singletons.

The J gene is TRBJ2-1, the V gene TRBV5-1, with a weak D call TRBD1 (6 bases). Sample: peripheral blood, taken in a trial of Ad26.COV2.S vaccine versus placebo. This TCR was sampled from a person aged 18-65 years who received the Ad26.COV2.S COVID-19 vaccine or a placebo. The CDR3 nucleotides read TGCGCCAGCAGCACAGGGTGGTCCTACAATGAGCAGTTCTTC. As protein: CASSTGWSYNEQFF.